This T cell receptor (beta chain) was sequenced for a study of blood T cell repertoires in COVID-19. Only one count was recorded for this clone. Here immunoSEQ multiplex PCR was the method, and the copy in TCRdb shows in-frame clones only, minus some. The sample has 200,000 to 250,000 clones; about 80% are singletons. The CDR3 loop spans 18 amino acids. CDR1 and CDR2 from the germline V gene are GTSNPN and SVGIG (reference sequence). V dropped 2 bases and J dropped 0; count of bases not matched to a gene: 9. This clonotype was obtained from a woman between 45 and 60 years old who had been exposed to COVID-19. Sequenced input: PBMCs or T cells enriched from blood (not recorded which). V is TRBV30 and J is TRBJ2-6; 8 bases are shared with TRBD1. The CDR3 region is CAWSRPGTGLSGANVLTF. In DNA form, the CDR3 reads TGTGCCTGGAGTCGTCCCGGGACAGGACTCTCTGGGGCCAACGTCCTGACTTTC.